This T cell receptor beta chain was identified during a study of T cell changes during pregnancy in multiple sclerosis. The method was immunoSEQ multiplex PCR; TCRdb's version includes in-frame clones alone and lacks a portion of them. Of some 120,000 clones detected, about 94% appear once; the ten largest clones hold around 6%. This receptor was obtained from a female donor with multiple sclerosis, enrolled in a pregnancy study. The sequencing here drew on peripheral blood, taken before pregnancy.

Written as DNA, the CDR3 is TGTGCCAGCAGTGAATTCGAGGGACTGTTTTTT. It is translated as CASSEFEGLFF. The chain is built from TRBV25-1 and TRBJ1-4, with no clear D. With 1 base removed from V and 13 bases from J, the gap between germline ends came to 7 bases. CDR3 length: 11 residues. Germline CDR1 and CDR2: MGHDK and SYGVNS.